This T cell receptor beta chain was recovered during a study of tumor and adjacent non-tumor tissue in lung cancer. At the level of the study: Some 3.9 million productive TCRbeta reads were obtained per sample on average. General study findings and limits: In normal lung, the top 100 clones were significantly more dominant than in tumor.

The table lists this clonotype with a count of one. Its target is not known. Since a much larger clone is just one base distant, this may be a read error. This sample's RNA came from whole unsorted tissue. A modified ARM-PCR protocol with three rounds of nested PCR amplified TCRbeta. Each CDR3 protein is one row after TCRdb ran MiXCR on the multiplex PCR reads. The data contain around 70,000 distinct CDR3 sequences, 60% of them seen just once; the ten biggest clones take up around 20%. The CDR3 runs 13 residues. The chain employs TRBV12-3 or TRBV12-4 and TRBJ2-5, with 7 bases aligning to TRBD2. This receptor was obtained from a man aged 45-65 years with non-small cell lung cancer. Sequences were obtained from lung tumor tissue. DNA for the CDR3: TGTGCCAGCAGTCGGGGGGACCAAGAGACCCAGTGCTTC. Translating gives CASSRGDQETQCF.